What follows is one T cell receptor beta chain and its context. This CDR3 contains 16 residues. Losses at the gene ends were 1 base for V and 2 bases for J; bases not matched to a gene: 7. Germline V gene data show CDR1 as SGHDN and CDR2 as FVKESK. The sample comes from a study of shared T cell receptors in the human thymus. Only in-frame clones appear in the TCRdb table, and some are missing; sequencing was by immunoSEQ multiplex PCR. The sample consists of about 660,000 clones, 85% to 90% of them appearing once. These records were also assigned to another study, of human thymus T cells. That study reports: Resections obtained during corrective heart surgery supplied the thymus tissue. Unrelated individuals reportedly shared highly overlapping thymic TCR repertoires.

Sequencing input: thymocytes. This receptor was identified in a boy younger than two with a congenital heart defect. The chain recombines TRBV14 with TRBJ2-7, with 8 bases that match TRBD1. This CDR3 is CASSQGPGQVTYEQYF. The CDR3 DNA sequence: TGTGCCAGCAGCCAAGGACCGGGACAGGTTACCTACGAGCAGTACTTC.